This T cell receptor (beta chain) was profiled in a study of cytotoxic CD8 clonotypes in ibrutinib-treated CLL. Study background: Across the patients, 10 to 11 were relapsed/refractory, approximately 15 treatment-naive and approximately 17 IGHV unmutated. Partial responders roughly 25, complete 2; approximately twelve progressed and around 15 stayed in remission by median around 68 months. Whole-study results and caveats: Treatment saw public clonotypes, which were uncommon, either contract or stay stable. A difference in sampling times existed between sustained-remission and progressing patients.

Remarks on this clone: The antigen is unknown.

TCRdb keeps only in-frame clones here, not all; method: immunoSEQ multiplex PCR. Of about 45,000 clones in the sample, about two thirds were seen once. The CDR3 is 16 amino acids. Looked up from germline, CDR1 is MNHNS and CDR2 is SASEGT. Trimming took 1 base from V and 4 from J; bases not matched to a gene: 5. The chain carries TRBV6-1 and TRBJ2-2, with 8 nucleotides matching TRBD2. The TCR comes from a human donor with chronic lymphocytic leukemia. The source material was PBMCs, sampled after 12 months of ibrutinib treatment. The CDR3 loop reads CASSEVPAGATGELFF. The CDR3 DNA sequence: TGTGCCAGCAGTGAAGTCCCAGCGGGGGCCACCGGGGAGCTGTTTTTT.